The source of this TCR beta chain is a study of T cells expressing NK-cell markers. The overall study: The study drew TCR beta repertoires from sorted CD3+CD56+NKG2C+, CD3+CD56+NKG2C- and CD3+CD56-NKG2C+ T cells. The study sequenced eight donors, seven HCMV-seropositive and one seronegative. The study, taken as a whole, reports: Top CD8+ clonotypes included the dominant CD3+CD56+NKG2C+ clonotypes in 5 to 7 donors.

Generation of TCR beta cDNA was performed by 5'RACE template switching incorporating UMIs. TCRdb reprocessed the 5' RACE reads; each CDR3 protein has one entry and no DNA is given. Seen in this sample are about 430,000 distinct CDR3 sequences; the ten most common clones hold about 1.5%. In regard to this clonotype: What it recognizes is unknown.

Germline loops: CDR1 SNHLY, CDR2 FYNNEI. This CDR3 spans 14 amino acids. The sequencing sample was made of blood T cells: a sorted CD56 or NKG2C T cell subset, CD4+ or CD8+ T cells, or bulk PBMC T cells (not recorded which). The source is a woman aged 50 to 60 in good health. The chain combines TRBV2 with TRBJ2-3. CDR3 region: CASSEEIPTDTQYF.